Below are 19 T cell receptor beta chains sequenced from a single sample in a study of a mutant IDH1 vaccine in newly diagnosed glioma. Using immunoSEQ multiplex PCR, the repertoire was profiled, and TCRdb retains in-frame clones only, with some absent. The table has around 60,000 clones, approximately 90% seen once. Stated time point: week 11, during vaccination. Each vaccine dose was 300 ug of mutant IDH1 20-mer peptide, with topical imiquimod. Their target antigens are unknown. The sample consisted of PBMCs, taken from a glioma patient whose treatment included an IDH1 peptide vaccine. These receptors came from a man aged 40-55 years with glioma.

The J gene is TRBJ1-5, the V gene TRBV6-1, with 7 bases fitting TRBD1. The germline CDR1 and CDR2 sequences are MNHNS and SASEGT. The CDR3 totals 15 residues. The trim removed 2 bases at V and 3 bases at J, leaving 4 bases unmatched. CDR3 sequence reads: CASSERTGVNQPQHF. The CDR3 bases are TGTGCCAGCAGTGAACGTACAGGGGTCAATCAGCCCCAGCATTTT.

The chain uses TRBV4-1 and TRBJ2-6; TRBD2 is a possible D gene (5 bases). V lost 4 bases, J lost 4 bases, and 11 bases lay in between. Germline V gene lookup returns CDR1 MGHRA and CDR2 YSYEKL. The CDR3 covers 15 residues. This chain's CDR3 is CASSPGSGGANVLTF. As DNA, the CDR3 is TGCGCCAGCAGCCCCGGATCGGGGGGGGCCAACGTCCTGACTTTC.

The V call is TRBV28, the J call TRBJ1-2; 7 nucleotides line up with TRBD1. CDR1 is MDHEN, CDR2 SYDVKM, per germline. V was clipped by 6 bases and J by 4 bases; unmatched bases: 11. The CDR3 length is 15 residues. CDR3 DNA sequence: TGTGCCAGCAGCCCCAGGGCGGGGACAGTCTATGGCTACACCTTC. Its protein is CASSPRAGTVYGYTF.

The CDR3 DNA sequence: TGTGCCAGCACCTACGACAGGGGACGCGGCACAGATACGCAGTATTTT. The encoded protein is CASTYDRGRGTDTQYF. This chain joins TRBV7-2 and TRBJ2-3; 8 bases fit TRBD1. V lost 7 bases to trimming and J lost 1 base; unmatched junction nucleotides: 10. Germline-derived CDR1 and CDR2 are SGHTA and FQGNSA. The CDR3 has 16 amino acids.

This rearrangement joins TRBV5-1 to TRBJ2-7; D may be TRBD1 (6 bases). CDR1 SGHRS and CDR2 YFSETQ come from the germline V gene. V lost 0 bases to trimming and J lost 6 bases, with 13 bases between them. The CDR3 consists of 14 residues. The CDR3 loop is CASSLVGQRAEQYF. As DNA, the CDR3 is TGCGCCAGCAGCTTGGTTGGACAGCGTGCCGAGCAGTACTTC.

The rearrangement joins TRBV7-9 to TRBJ1-2; D is ambiguous. The CDR3 has 14 amino acids. Germline V gene sequence: CDR1 SEHNR, CDR2 FQNEAQ (reference sequence). V lost 5 bases to trimming and J lost 0 bases, with 10 bases between them. The CDR3 nucleotides are TGTGCCAGCAGCCTTCGTGCGGCTAACTATGGCTACACCTTC. It is translated as CASSLRAANYGYTF.

The chain has TRBV4-3 and TRBJ2-1; D is unresolved. V was pared by 0 bases and J by 7 bases, with 7 bases between. The CDR3 is made up of 13 amino acids. The V gene's germline CDR1 is LGHNA and CDR2 YSLEER. CDR3 residues: CASSQDRKNEQFF. Here the CDR3 DNA reads TGCGCCAGCAGCCAAGACCGGAAAAATGAGCAGTTCTTC.

The genes are TRBV19 and TRBJ1-5, with D perhaps matching TRBD1 (5 bases). Germline V gene lookup returns CDR1 LNHDA and CDR2 SQIVND (reference sequence). The CDR3 runs 16 residues. Between the trimmed V and J ends, which lost 8 bases and 1 base, there was a span of 18 bases. The CDR3: CASGVGQGRSNQPQHF. CDR3 coding DNA: TGTGCCAGTGGCGTAGGGCAGGGCCGGAGCAATCAGCCCCAGCATTTT.

The chain combines TRBV19 with TRBJ1-1, with D hard to call. Germline V CDR1 and CDR2: LNHDA, SQIVND (reference sequence). V lost 3 bases and J 1 base, leaving 6 bases between the germline ends. The CDR3 contains 13 residues. This chain's CDR3 is CASSISWNTEAFF. The CDR3 DNA follows: TGTGCCAGTAGTATTTCCTGGAACACTGAAGCTTTCTTT.

V usage is TRBV10-3 and J usage is TRBJ2-3, with 7 bases identical to TRBD2. The J segment lost 4 bases and the V segment lost 3 bases, leaving 16 bases of the junction unmatched. Germline lookup yields CDR1 ENHRY and CDR2 SYGVKD. The CDR3 runs 18 residues. The CDR3 region is CAISDPTGHRGVADTQYF. CDR3 nucleotide sequence: TGTGCCATCAGTGACCCCACGGGGCACCGGGGGGTCGCAGATACGCAGTATTTT.

The chain recombines TRBV11-3 with TRBJ2-5, with 11 bases that match TRBD1. This CDR3 has 15 amino acids. Germline assignment: CDR1 SGHNT and CDR2 YENEEA. The J segment lost 3 bases and the V segment lost 4 bases, leaving 4 bases of the junction unmatched. The DNA of the CDR3 is TGTGCCAGCAGCTCGGGACAGGGGGTGGAAGAGACCCAGTACTTC. Translating gives CASSSGQGVEETQYF.

The chain joins TRBV6-1 to TRBJ1-2, with no clear D. V shed 3 bases and J shed 0 bases, with 8 bases lying between them. The CDR3 contains 14 residues. Germline loops: CDR1 MNHNS, CDR2 SASEGT. The CDR3 here is CASSEHRTNYGYTF. The CDR3 region has the DNA TGTGCCAGCAGTGAGCACAGAACTAACTATGGCTACACCTTC.

The gene calls are TRBV7-9 and TRBJ1-5, with D perhaps matching TRBD1 (6 bases). Per the germline V gene, CDR1 is SEHNR and CDR2 is FQNEAQ (reference sequence). This CDR3 is 14 amino acids long. Deletions cut 5 bases from V and 3 bases from J, with 11 bases between. The CDR3 here is CASSLQGINQPQHF. In DNA form, the CDR3 reads TGTGCCAGCAGCCTACAGGGAATCAATCAGCCCCAGCATTTT.

This chain links TRBV4-1 with TRBJ2-1, with TRBD1 matching 12 bases. The V gene end was trimmed by 6 bases and the J gene end by 9 bases; junction bases not matched to a gene: 9. CDR3 length: 15 amino acids. Germline CDR1 reads MGHRA; CDR2 reads YSYEKL. Here the CDR3 DNA reads TGCGCCAGCAGTCTTCCGGGACAGGGGGCGTTTGAGCAGTTCTTC. Translation gives CASSLPGQGAFEQFF.

The genes are TRBV10-3 and TRBJ2-5, with D tentatively TRBD2 (6 bases). Trimming took off 0 bases at V and 4 bases at J, with 18 bases between the two ends. The germline V gene encodes CDR1 ENHRY and CDR2 SYGVKD. The CDR3 consists of 17 residues. CDR3 sequence (DNA): TGTGCCATCAGTGAGTCGGGGGGAGTCCGGGGAGTAGAGACCCAGTACTTC. This codes for CAISESGGVRGVETQYF.

This chain joins TRBV7-2 and TRBJ2-7, with D tentatively TRBD1 (6 bases). Trimming removed 1 base at V and 6 bases at J, with 22 bases between. Germline CDR1 SGHTA, CDR2 FQGNSA. This CDR3 contains 17 residues. CDR3 DNA: TGTGCCAGCAGCTTAGTAGGGTGGACTGGTGCAGGGGTCGAGCAGTACTTC. Residues: CASSLVGWTGAGVEQYF.

The J gene is TRBJ1-2, the V gene TRBV7-9; 8 bases agree with TRBD1. The CDR3 has 15 amino acids. V dropped 2 bases and J dropped 5; count of bases not matched to a gene: 7. The germline gives CDR1 SEHNR, CDR2 FQNEAQ (reference sequence). CDR3 nucleotides: TGTGCCAGCAGCTTAATCAACCAGGGGGCGTATGGCTACACCTTC. Encoded protein: CASSLINQGAYGYTF.

The genes are TRBV11-2 and TRBJ2-5; D perhaps matches TRBD1 (6 bases). Trimming cost V 5 bases and J 2 bases, with 9 bases left between them. Germline values: CDR1 SGHAT, CDR2 FQNNGV. The CDR3 length is 13 residues. Here the CDR3 reads CASSLDRQETQYF. Here the CDR3 DNA reads TGTGCCAGCAGCCTGGACAGACAAGAGACCCAGTACTTC.

For this clone: The sample holds other DNA sequences that translate to the same CDR3. The chain recombines TRBV14 with TRBJ2-2; 12 positions agree with TRBD2. The germline V gene encodes CDR1 SGHDN and CDR2 FVKESK. V lost 2 bases and J lost 6; bases outside the gene matches: 1. The CDR3 runs 15 residues. CDR3 sequence (DNA): TGTGCCAGCAGCCAAAGACTAGCGGGGGCCGGGGAGCTGTTTTTT. It translates to CASSQRLAGAGELFF.